What follows are 8 T cell receptor beta chains derived from one specimen sequenced in a study of PD-L1 blockade in urothelial cancer. Profiling relied on immunoSEQ multiplex PCR, and the TCRdb table lists in-frame clones only, not all of them. Among just under 40,000 clones listed, approximately 90% were seen once. Time point meaning: pretreatment peripheral blood. The input for sequencing was PBMCs, taken around atezolizumab (anti-PD-L1) treatment. The source of these receptors is an older woman with urothelial cancer.

This clone was found a few times. This chain joins TRBV29-1 and TRBJ1-2; tentative D call: TRBD1 (6 bases). CDR3 length: 13 residues. V dropped 5 bases and J dropped 7 bases, with 17 bases sitting between them. Per germline, CDR1 SQVTM and CDR2 ANQGSEA. The CDR3 loop is CSVWSGGESGYTF. In nucleotides, the CDR3 is TGCAGCGTTTGGTCGGGGGGCGAGTCTGGCTACACCTTC.

V usage is TRBV7-9 and J usage is TRBJ2-4, with a possible D match to TRBD1 (7 bases). Trimming took off 5 bases at V and 1 base at J, with 12 bases between the two ends. The CDR3 contains 15 residues. Germline V gives CDR1 SEHNR, CDR2 FQNEAQ (reference sequence). The CDR3, as DNA: TGTGCCAGCAGCCGACAGGGAGGCGCCAAAAACATTCAGTACTTC. Protein product: CASSRQGGAKNIQYF.

The V and J genes are TRBV28 and TRBJ1-2; a weak D match, TRBD1 (5 bases). The CDR3 runs to 16 residues. V lost 6 bases and J 4 bases, leaving 21 bases between the germline ends. The germline V gene encodes CDR1 MDHEN and CDR2 SYDVKM. The CDR3 here is CASREVREGPRYGYTF. The CDR3 DNA reads TGTGCCAGCAGAGAAGTGAGGGAGGGACCTCGCTATGGCTACACCTTC.

The gene calls are TRBV27 and TRBJ2-3; no clear D gene. The germline V gene encodes CDR1 MNHEY and CDR2 SMNVEV (reference sequence). The V gene lost 6 bases and the J gene lost 3 bases, with 10 bases spanning the gap. The CDR3 is 13 amino acids. CDR3 nucleotides: TGTGCCAGCAGCACAAAGACAACAGATACGCAGTATTTT. It yields the protein CASSTKTTDTQYF.

This chain links TRBV7-9 with TRBJ2-7; 9 bases agree with TRBD2. Trimming removed 0 bases from V and 3 bases from J; junction bases left unmatched: 3. Germline CDR1 is SEHNR and CDR2 is FQNEAQ (reference sequence). The CDR3 spans 15 residues. The DNA for the CDR3 is TGTGCCAGCAGCTTAGCTAGCGGGAGTTTCTACGAGCAGTACTTC. It codes for CASSLASGSFYEQYF.

The genes are TRBV7-2 and TRBJ2-7; 8 nucleotides match TRBD2. The CDR3 has 15 amino acids. V gave up 4 bases and J gave up 5 bases; unmatched junction bases: 10. Per the germline V gene, CDR1 is SGHTA and CDR2 is FQGNSA. The chain's CDR3 is CASSSVLIAGHEQYF. Written as DNA, the CDR3 is TGTGCCAGCAGCTCGGTATTAATAGCGGGACACGAGCAGTACTTC.

The J gene is TRBJ2-7, the V gene TRBV7-9; D is perhaps TRBD1 (8 bases). The V gene lost 5 bases and the J gene lost 2 bases, with 19 bases spanning the gap. Germline assignment: CDR1 SEHNR and CDR2 FQNEAQ (reference sequence). The CDR3 has 16 amino acids. As DNA, the CDR3 is TGTGCCAGCAGCCAGGGAGGGGCAGGGGGCCCCTACGAGCAGTACTTC. Protein: CASSQGGAGGPYEQYF.

The chain employs TRBV5-1 and TRBJ2-5; tentative D call: TRBD1 (5 bases). Trimming cost V 3 bases and J 5 bases, with 14 bases left between them. Germline CDR1 reads SGHRS; CDR2 reads YFSETQ. CDR3 length: 14 residues. CDR3 amino acids: CASSSQAPGETQYF. CDR3 in DNA: TGCGCCAGCAGCTCCCAGGCCCCAGGGGAGACCCAGTACTTC.